This TCR beta chain appears in the sequencing data of a study of T cells after yellow fever vaccination. Study outcomes and limitations: The bulk population could contribute abundant contaminating clonotypes to FACS-sorted repertoires.

Germline V gives CDR1 DFQATT, CDR2 SNEGSKA (reference sequence). The CDR3 loop spans 12 amino acids. Between the trimmed V and J ends, which lost 2 bases and 10 bases, there was a span of 14 bases. MiXCR, applied by TCRdb to the 5' RACE reads, yields one record per CDR3 protein. The sample holds some 240,000 distinct CDR3 sequences, under 3.5% seen once. This clonotype was detected ten times or more. No antigen is known for it. The chain recombines TRBV20-1 with TRBJ1-1, with a weak D call TRBD1 (5 bases). The source of this sequence is a man between 18 and 35 years old who received the YFV17D yellow fever vaccine. This sample comprised CD4+ T cells sorted from PBMCs, obtained 10 days after the yellow fever booster vaccination. CDR3 nucleotide sequence: TGCAGTGCTAGATGGCCGGGGACCGGAGCTTTCTTT. This codes for CSARWPGTGAFF.